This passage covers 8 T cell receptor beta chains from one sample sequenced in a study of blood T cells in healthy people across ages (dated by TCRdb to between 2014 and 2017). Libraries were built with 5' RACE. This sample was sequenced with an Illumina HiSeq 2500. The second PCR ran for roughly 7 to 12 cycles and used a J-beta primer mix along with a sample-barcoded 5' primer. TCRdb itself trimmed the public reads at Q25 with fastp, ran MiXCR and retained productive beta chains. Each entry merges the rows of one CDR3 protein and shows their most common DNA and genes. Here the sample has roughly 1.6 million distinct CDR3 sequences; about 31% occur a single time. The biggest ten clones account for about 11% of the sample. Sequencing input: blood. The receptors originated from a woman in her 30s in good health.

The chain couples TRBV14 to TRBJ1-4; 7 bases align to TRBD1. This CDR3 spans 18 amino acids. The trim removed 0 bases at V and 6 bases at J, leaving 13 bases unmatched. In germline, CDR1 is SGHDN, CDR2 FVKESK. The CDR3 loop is CASSQEQSDRERDEKLFF. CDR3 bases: TGTGCCAGCAGCCAAGAGCAGTCCGACAGGGAGAGGGATGAAAAACTGTTTTTT. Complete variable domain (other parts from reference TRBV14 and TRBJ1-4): EAGVTQFPSHSVIEKGQTVTLRCDPISGHDNLYWYRRVMGKEIKFLLHFVKESKQDESGMPNNRFLAERTGGTYSTLKVQPAELEDSGVYFCASSQEQSDRERDEKLFFGSGTQLSVL.

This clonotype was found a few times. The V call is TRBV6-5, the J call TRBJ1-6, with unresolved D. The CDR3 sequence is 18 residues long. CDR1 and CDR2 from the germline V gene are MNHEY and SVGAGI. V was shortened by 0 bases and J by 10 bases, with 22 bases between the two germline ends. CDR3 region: CASSYSEDVGLDTSPLHF. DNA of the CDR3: TGTGCCAGCAGTTACTCGGAGGATGTGGGCCTTGATACGTCACCCCTCCACTTT.

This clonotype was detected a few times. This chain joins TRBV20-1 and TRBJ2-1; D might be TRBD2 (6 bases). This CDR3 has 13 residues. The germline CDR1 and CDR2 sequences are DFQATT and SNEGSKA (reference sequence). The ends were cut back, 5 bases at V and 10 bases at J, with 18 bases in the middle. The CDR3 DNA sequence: TGCAGTGCTGGGTCCCAACTAGCCCTCGAGCAGTTCTTC. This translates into CSAGSQLALEQFF.

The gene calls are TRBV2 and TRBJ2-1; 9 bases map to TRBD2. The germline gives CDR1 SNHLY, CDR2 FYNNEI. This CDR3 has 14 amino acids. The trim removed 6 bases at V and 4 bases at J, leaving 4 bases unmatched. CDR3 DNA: TGTGCCAGCAGCACGACTAGCGGATACAATGAGCAGTTCTTC. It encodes CASSTTSGYNEQFF.

The CDR3 region has the DNA TGTGCCAGCAGTACCGGACCCCTCACAGATACGCAGTATTTT. As protein: CASSTGPLTDTQYF. The V and J genes are TRBV28 and TRBJ2-3; D not certain. V was pared by 5 bases and J by 2 bases, with 11 bases between. The CDR3 has 14 residues. Per germline, CDR1 MDHEN and CDR2 SYDVKM.

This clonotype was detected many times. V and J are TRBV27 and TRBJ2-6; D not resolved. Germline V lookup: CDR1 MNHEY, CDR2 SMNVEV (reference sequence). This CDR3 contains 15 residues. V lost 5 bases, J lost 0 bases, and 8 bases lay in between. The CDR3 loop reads CASSPSSSGANVLTF. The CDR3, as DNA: TGTGCCAGCAGTCCCAGTAGCTCTGGGGCCAACGTCCTGACTTTC.

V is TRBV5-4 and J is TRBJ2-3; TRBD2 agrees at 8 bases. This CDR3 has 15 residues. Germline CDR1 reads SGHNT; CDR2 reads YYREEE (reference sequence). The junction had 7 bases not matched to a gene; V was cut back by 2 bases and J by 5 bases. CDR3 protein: CASSFLAGREDTQYF. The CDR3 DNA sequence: TGTGCCAGCAGCTTTTTAGCGGGGAGGGAAGATACGCAGTATTTT. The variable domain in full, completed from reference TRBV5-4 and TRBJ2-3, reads ETGVTQSPTHLIKTRGQQVTLRCSSQSGHNTVSWYQQALGQGPQFIFQYYREEENGRGNFPPRFSGLQFPNYSSELNVNALELDDSALYLCASSFLAGREDTQYFGPGTRLTVL.

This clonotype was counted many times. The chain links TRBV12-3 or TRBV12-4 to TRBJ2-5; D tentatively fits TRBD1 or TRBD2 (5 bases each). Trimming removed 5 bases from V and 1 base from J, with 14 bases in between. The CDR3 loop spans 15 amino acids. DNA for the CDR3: TGTGCCAGCAGTATCAACGGGGCTTCCCAAGAGACCCAGTACTTC. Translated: CASSINGASQETQYF.